Sequencing of this T cell receptor delta chain was carried out in a study of delta chains in infants with herpesvirus infections. Study summary: From birth, Ugandan infants were followed prospectively for primary CMV infection.

Per the germline V gene, CDR1 is GEAIGNYY and CDR2 is EKD. The CDR3 extends over 18 amino acids. Trimming cost V 1 base and J 0 bases; bases outside gene matches: 5. This clone has only a few counts. Its antigen is as yet unknown. Study-level points and caveats: A few infants infected before 120 days plus one congenital case had the public Vdelta1 clonotype. Later infection age appeared linked to lower public-clonotype frequency among Vdelta1 cells.

PBMC RNA was reverse transcribed using gamma-chain- and delta-chain-specific primers. TCRdb called clones from the RT-PCR reads again using CATT. The data show some 1,400 delta-chain clones, 25% to 35% seen once. This material consisted of peripheral blood, taken at time point 1 of longitudinal follow-up. This rearrangement joins TRDV2 to TRDJ3, with 7 bases that match TRDD3. The receptor's source is a human donor who was a Ugandan infant, either HIV-exposed or HIV-unexposed (not recorded which). In DNA, the CDR3 is TGTGCCTGTGACACTGGGGGAGCTAGCTCCTGGGACACCCGACAGATGTTTTTC. It encodes CACDTGGASSWDTRQMFF.